The present TCR beta chain was sequenced within a study of patients and donors after allogeneic stem cell transplantation. This clonotype was detected ten times or more. This CDR3 spans 15 amino acids. The V gene's germline CDR1 is SEHNR and CDR2 FQNEAQ (reference sequence). V was trimmed by 2 bases and J by 8 bases, leaving 16 bases between them. TCRdb analysed the RT-PCR reads with MiXCR anew, one entry per CDR3 protein. Here the sample spans over 350,000 distinct CDR3 sequences, around 15% being singletons. Material: blood, either unsorted or a sorted T cell fraction (not recorded which). The sequence came from a human donor who was either an allogeneic HSCT recipient or a stem cell or donor lymphocyte infusion donor (not recorded which). It is not recorded whose cells these are; they may come from a transplant donor. The chain is built from TRBV7-9 and TRBJ2-1; D uncertain. Written as DNA, the CDR3 is TGTGCCAGCAGCTTAAGTGGCTTTGACGTCCATGAGCAGTTCTTC. It is translated as CASSLSGFDVHEQFF. The full variable domain, its missing parts supplied by reference TRBV7-9 and TRBJ2-1, is DTGVSQNPRHKITKRGQNVTFRCDPISEHNRLYWYRQTLGQGPEFLTYFQNEAQLEKSRLLSDRFSAERPKGSFSTLEIQRTEQGDSAMYLCASSLSGFDVHEQFFGPGTRLTVL.